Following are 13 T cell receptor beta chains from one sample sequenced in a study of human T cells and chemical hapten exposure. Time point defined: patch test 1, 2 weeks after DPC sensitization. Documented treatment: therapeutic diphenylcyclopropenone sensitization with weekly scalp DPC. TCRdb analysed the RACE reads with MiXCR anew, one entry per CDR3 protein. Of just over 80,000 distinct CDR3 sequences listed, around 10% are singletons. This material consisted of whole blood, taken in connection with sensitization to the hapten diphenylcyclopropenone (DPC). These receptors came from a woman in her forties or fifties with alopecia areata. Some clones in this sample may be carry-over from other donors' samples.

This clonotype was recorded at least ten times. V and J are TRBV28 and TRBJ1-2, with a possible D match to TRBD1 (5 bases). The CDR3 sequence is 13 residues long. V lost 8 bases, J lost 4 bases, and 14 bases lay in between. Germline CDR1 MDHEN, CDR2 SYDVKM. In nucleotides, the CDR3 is TGTGCCAGCCGGGGGGGAGCTTCCTATGGCTACACCTTC. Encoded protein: CASRGGASYGYTF.

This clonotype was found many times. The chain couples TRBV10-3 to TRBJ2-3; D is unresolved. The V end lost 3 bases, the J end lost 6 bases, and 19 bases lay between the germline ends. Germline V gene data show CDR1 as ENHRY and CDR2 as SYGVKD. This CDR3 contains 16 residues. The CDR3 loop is CAISDLDTLVTDTQYF. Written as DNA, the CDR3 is TGTGCCATCAGTGACCTAGACACCCTCGTCACCGATACGCAGTATTTT.

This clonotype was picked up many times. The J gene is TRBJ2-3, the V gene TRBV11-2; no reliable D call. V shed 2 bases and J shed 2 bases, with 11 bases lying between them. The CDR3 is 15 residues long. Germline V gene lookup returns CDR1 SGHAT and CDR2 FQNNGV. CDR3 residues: CASSLRVANTDTQYF. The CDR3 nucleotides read TGTGCCAGCAGCTTAAGGGTGGCGAACACAGATACGCAGTATTTT.

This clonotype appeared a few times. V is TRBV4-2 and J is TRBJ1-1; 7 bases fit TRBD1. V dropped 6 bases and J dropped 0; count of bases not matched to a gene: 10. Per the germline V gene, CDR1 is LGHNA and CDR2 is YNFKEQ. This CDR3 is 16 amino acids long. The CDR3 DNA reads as TGTGCCAGCAGTCCGAAAAATCAGGGGGTGAACACTGAAGCTTTCTTT. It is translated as CASSPKNQGVNTEAFF.

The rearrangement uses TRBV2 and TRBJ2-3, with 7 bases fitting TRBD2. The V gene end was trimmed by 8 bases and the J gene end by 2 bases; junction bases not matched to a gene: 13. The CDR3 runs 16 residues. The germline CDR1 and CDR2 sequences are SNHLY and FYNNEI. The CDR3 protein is CASSAVAGGYTDTQYF. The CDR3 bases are TGTGCCAGCTCCGCTGTAGCGGGTGGGTACACAGATACGCAGTATTTT.

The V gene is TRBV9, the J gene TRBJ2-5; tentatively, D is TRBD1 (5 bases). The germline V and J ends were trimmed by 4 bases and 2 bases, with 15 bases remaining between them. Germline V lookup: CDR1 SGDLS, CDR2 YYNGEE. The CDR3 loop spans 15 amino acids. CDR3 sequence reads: CASSTPQGSQETQYF. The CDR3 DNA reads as TGTGCCAGCAGCACTCCGCAGGGTAGTCAAGAGACCCAGTACTTC. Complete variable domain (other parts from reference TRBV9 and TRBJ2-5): DSGVTQTPKHLITATGQRVTLRCSPRSGDLSVYWYQQSLDQGLQFLIQYYNGEERAKGNILERFSAQQFPDLHSELNLSSLELGDSALYFCASSTPQGSQETQYFGPGTRLLVL.

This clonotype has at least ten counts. The CDR3 loop is CATRTSSGETQYF. CDR3 DNA: TGTGCCACCCGAACTAGCTCTGGGGAGACCCAGTACTTC. The chain has TRBV6-5 and TRBJ2-5; TRBD2 is a possible D gene (6 bases). The CDR3 consists of 13 residues. Germline assignment: CDR1 MNHEY and CDR2 SVGAGI. The V end lost 10 bases, the J end lost 5 bases, and 17 bases lay between the germline ends.

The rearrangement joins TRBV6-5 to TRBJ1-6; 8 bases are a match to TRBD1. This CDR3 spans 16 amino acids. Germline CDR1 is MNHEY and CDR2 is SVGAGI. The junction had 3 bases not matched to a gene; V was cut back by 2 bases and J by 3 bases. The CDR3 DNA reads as TGTGCCAGCAGTTACGGACAGGGAGGCTATAATTCACCCCTCCACTTT. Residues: CASSYGQGGYNSPLHF.

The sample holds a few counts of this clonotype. The CDR3 nucleotides are TGTGCCAGCAGCTTAGGGCCCGAACAGCCCCAGCATTTT. This gives the protein CASSLGPEQPQHF. The genes are TRBV7-2 and TRBJ1-5; D unclear. The CDR3 runs to 13 residues. Germline V gives CDR1 SGHTA, CDR2 FQGNSA. The germline V and J ends were trimmed by 1 base and 7 bases, with 8 bases remaining between them.

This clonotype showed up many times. The CDR3 protein is CASSFSHSTTGTIPGANVLTF. DNA of the CDR3: TGTGCCAGCAGCTTTTCTCACTCGACGACCGGGACTATTCCTGGGGCCAACGTCCTGACTTTC. The chain recombines TRBV7-9 with TRBJ2-6, with 7 bases fitting TRBD2. CDR3 length: 21 amino acids. With V trimmed by 3 bases and J by 2 bases, 19 bases remained unmatched. CDR1 and CDR2 from the germline V gene are SEHNR and FQNEAQ (reference sequence).

For the CDR3, the DNA is TGTGCCAGCAGCACCTCTCCTAGCGGGGGAGCTTACAATGAGCAGTTCTTC. It encodes CASSTSPSGGAYNEQFF. This chain connects TRBV11-2 to TRBJ2-1, with 10 bases that match TRBD2. The J segment lost 4 bases and the V segment lost 5 bases, leaving 11 bases of the junction unmatched. The V gene's germline CDR1 is SGHAT and CDR2 FQNNGV. CDR3 length equals 17 residues. The entire variable domain, with the rest obtained from reference TRBV11-2 and TRBJ2-1, is as follows: EAGVAQSPRYKIIEKRQSVAFWCNPISGHATLYWYQQILGQGPKLLIQFQNNGVVDDSQLPKDRFSAERLKGVDSTLKIQPAKLEDSAVYLCASSTSPSGGAYNEQFFGPGTRLTVL.

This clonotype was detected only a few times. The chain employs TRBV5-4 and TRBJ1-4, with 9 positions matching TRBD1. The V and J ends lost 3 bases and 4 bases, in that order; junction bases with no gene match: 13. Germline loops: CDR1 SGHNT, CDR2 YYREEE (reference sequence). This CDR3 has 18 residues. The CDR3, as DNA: TGTGCCAGCAGCTCAAGAAAACAGGGGGCGCGCGGTAATGAAAAACTGTTTTTT. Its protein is CASSSRKQGARGNEKLFF.

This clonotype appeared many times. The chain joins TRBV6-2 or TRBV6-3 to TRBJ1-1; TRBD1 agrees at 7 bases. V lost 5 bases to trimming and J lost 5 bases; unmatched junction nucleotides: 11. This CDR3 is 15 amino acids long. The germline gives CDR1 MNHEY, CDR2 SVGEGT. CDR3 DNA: TGTGCCAGCAGTAGACAGACAGGGCCCGCGACTGAAGCTTTCTTT. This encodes CASSRQTGPATEAFF.